The 2 T cell receptor beta chains below all came from one sample that was sequenced in a study of cytomegalovirus exposure and HLA in healthy donors. PCR involved 60 Vbeta and 13 Jbeta primers. The repertoire was sequenced with immunoSEQ multiplex PCR; TCRdb's copy has only in-frame clones and lacks some. The listing records 130,000 or so clones. Sequenced: PBMCs. These receptors were taken from a middle-aged woman in good health and CMV-seronegative.

The chain links TRBV6-5 to TRBJ1-3, with D possibly being TRBD1 (5 bases). This CDR3 has 15 amino acids. The V gene's germline CDR1 is MNHEY and CDR2 SVGAGI. The V and J ends lost 4 bases and 6 bases respectively, with 16 bases between them. CDR3 nucleotides: TGTGCCAGCAGTTTAAACGGGGGGAGAGCAAACACCATATATTTT. Its translation is CASSLNGGRANTIYF.

The chain joins TRBV5-4 to TRBJ2-7, with D tentatively TRBD1 (6 bases). V lost 1 base and J lost 1, with 12 bases in between. The CDR3 is 15 amino acids. CDR1 and CDR2 (germline): SGHNT, YYREEE (reference sequence). CDR3: CASSLPGDRSYEQYF. The DNA for the CDR3 is TGTGCCAGCAGCTTGCCAGGGGATAGGTCCTACGAGCAGTACTTC.